This TCR beta chain was recorded in a study of identical twins' blood T cells. General study results and limits: Top TCRbeta clonotypes were shared more with twin than unrelated donors.

V lost 4 bases, J lost 2 bases, and 15 bases lay in between. Per germline, CDR1 MGHDK and CDR2 SYGVNS. The length of the CDR3 is 15 residues. As to this clonotype: The antigen remains unidentified.

TCR cDNA libraries came from RNA via a modified published protocol. Each TCR cDNA library carried sample-specific barcodes on both ends. From the 5' RACE reads, TCRdb called clonotypes with MiXCR, one entry per CDR3 protein. The sample has 300,000 to 450,000 distinct CDR3 sequences; roughly 28% are singletons. V and J are TRBV25-1 and TRBJ2-7; no firm D call. This clonotype was obtained from a woman aged 18-50 years in good health. Sequenced material: PBMCs. In DNA form, the CDR3 reads TGTGCCAGCAGTGGCATATCACAGCAAACCTACGAGCAGTACTTC. This encodes CASSGISQQTYEQYF.